A single sample is the source of the 21 T cell receptor beta chains below, sequenced in a study of regulatory T cells. Study-wide points: In CD3G-deficient patients, conventional CD4+ T cells were enriched for hydrophobic CDR3 residues at positions 6 and 7.

Their specific antigens are unknown. The primer mix had 52 TRBV and 13 TRBJ primers. Profiling relied on immunoSEQ multiplex PCR, and the TCRdb table lists in-frame clones only, not all of them. The sample shows approximately 37,000 clones, approximately 89% of them seen only once. Specimen: conventional CD4+ T cells sorted from blood. All receptors derive from a person under 35 with CD3G deficiency.

The rearrangement links TRBV27 to TRBJ1-5, with 9 bases that match TRBD1. The CDR3 has 18 amino acids. Germline V gene data show CDR1 as MNHEY and CDR2 as SMNVEV (reference sequence). Unmatched junction bases numbered 8, after V lost 0 bases and J lost 2 bases. DNA of the CDR3: TGTGCCAGCAGTTTATCCTTCACAGGGGGCGACGGCAATCAGCCCCAGCATTTT. Protein product: CASSLSFTGGDGNQPQHF.

The CDR3 reads CASSQTTGASPLHF. The DNA of the CDR3 is TGTGCCAGCAGCCAGACCACAGGCGCCTCACCCCTCCACTTT. The chain uses TRBV7-2 and TRBJ1-6; D perhaps matches TRBD1 (5 bases). Germline CDR1 is SGHTA and CDR2 is FQGNSA. This CDR3 is built from 14 residues. Trimming pared 5 bases from V and 10 bases from J, leaving 15 bases between.

This clone occurred once. The chain combines TRBV19 with TRBJ2-5, with 8 bases lining up with TRBD2. The CDR3 spans 13 residues. Germline V gene sequence: CDR1 LNHDA, CDR2 SQIVND (reference sequence). V trimming: 4 bases; J trimming: 5 bases; junction bases outside the gene matches: 3. CDR3 loop: CASSSSGGETQYF. The CDR3 DNA reads as TGTGCCAGTAGTAGCTCGGGGGGGGAGACCCAGTACTTC.

The rearrangement joins TRBV5-1 to TRBJ1-1, with D uncertain. CDR3 length equals 13 residues. Germline V gene lookup returns CDR1 SGHRS and CDR2 YFSETQ. The V end was cut by 0 bases, the J end by 3 bases, with 6 bases between. The CDR3 sequence is CASSLAGDTEAFF. The CDR3 coding sequence is TGCGCCAGCAGCTTGGCAGGCGACACTGAAGCTTTCTTT.

This sequence joins TRBV28 and TRBJ2-3; 10 bases match TRBD2. The CDR3 has 15 residues. V lost 10 bases to trimming and J lost 6 bases; unmatched junction nucleotides: 13. From germline, CDR1 is MDHEN and CDR2 SYDVKM. This CDR3 is CATKKGLAMRDTQYF. The CDR3 DNA sequence: TGTGCCACCAAAAAGGGACTAGCGATGAGGGATACGCAGTATTTT.

The rearrangement links TRBV5-1 to TRBJ2-3; TRBD2 is a possible D gene (6 bases). CDR1 and CDR2 (germline): SGHRS, YFSETQ. V was shortened by 0 bases and J by 2 bases, with 10 bases between the two germline ends. The CDR3 covers 15 residues. In nucleotides, the CDR3 is TGCGCCAGCAGCTTGGAAGCGGGCCACACAGATACGCAGTATTTT. It is translated as CASSLEAGHTDTQYF.

The rearrangement uses TRBV7-8 and TRBJ2-7, with D possibly being TRBD2 (5 bases). V gave up 1 base and J gave up 7 bases, with 8 bases separating them. This CDR3 comprises 12 residues. From germline, CDR1 is SGHVS and CDR2 FQNEAQ. DNA for the CDR3: TGTGCCAGCAGCTTAGGTCCGGGGGAGCAGTACTTC. Translated, it gives CASSLGPGEQYF.

The chain has TRBV6-1 and TRBJ2-5, with D uncertain. Trimming shortened V by 5 bases and J by 2 bases, and 15 bases separated the two germline ends. The CDR3 contains 15 residues. Germline CDR1 is MNHNS and CDR2 is SASEGT. The CDR3 DNA reads as TGTGCCAGCAGTACAGCCACCGCTAATCAAGAGACCCAGTACTTC. Its protein product is CASSTATANQETQYF.

The V gene is TRBV28, the J gene TRBJ1-2; tentatively, D is TRBD1 (5 bases). The CDR3 runs 15 residues. Germline V gene sequence: CDR1 MDHEN, CDR2 SYDVKM. The V gene lost 5 bases and the J gene lost 8 bases, with 21 bases spanning the gap. The CDR3 protein is CASSHRGSGISGYTF. CDR3 nucleotides: TGTGCCAGCAGTCATCGGGGATCAGGGATTAGCGGCTACACCTTC.

The chain uses TRBV7-9 and TRBJ1-3, with 11 bases matching TRBD1. This CDR3 spans 16 amino acids. Germline V lookup: CDR1 SEHNR, CDR2 FQNEAQ (reference sequence). After removal of 4 bases from V and 6 bases from J, the junction contained 8 bases not matched to a gene. CDR3 amino acids: CASSSVDRGRENTIYF. The CDR3 region has the DNA TGTGCCAGCAGCTCCGTGGACAGGGGGCGGGAAAACACCATATATTTT.

The chain couples TRBV10-3 to TRBJ2-3; perhaps TRBD1 as D (6 bases). Germline lookup yields CDR1 ENHRY and CDR2 SYGVKD. V gave up 10 bases and J gave up 2 bases, with 13 bases separating them. The CDR3 length is 13 residues. Written as DNA, the CDR3 is TGTGCCACCAAGGACAGCTCCACAGATACGCAGTATTTT. Amino acid sequence: CATKDSSTDTQYF.

This chain joins TRBV6-1 and TRBJ1-2; 9 nucleotides match TRBD1. Germline loops: CDR1 MNHNS, CDR2 SASEGT. The V segment lost 5 bases and the J segment 6 bases; nucleotides outside the gene matches: 10. The CDR3 runs to 15 residues. CDR3 amino acids: CASSSNRGRSDGYTF. The DNA of the CDR3 is TGTGCCAGCAGTTCCAACAGGGGGCGCTCGGATGGCTACACCTTC.

This chain joins TRBV7-8 and TRBJ2-7; TRBD2 matches at 7 bases. The V gene's germline CDR1 is SGHVS and CDR2 FQNEAQ. The CDR3 is made up of 15 amino acids. Trimming took 1 base from V and 2 from J; bases not matched to a gene: 5. DNA of the CDR3: TGTGCCAGCAGCTTAGGGGACTATTCTACCTACGAGCAGTACTTC. It yields the protein CASSLGDYSTYEQYF.

CDR3 nucleotides: TGTGCCAGCAGTGAATTTGGCAGGGTCGGCGATACGCAGTATTTT. It translates to CASSEFGRVGDTQYF. This chain links TRBV6-1 with TRBJ2-3; D might be TRBD1 (5 bases). Germline CDR1 reads MNHNS; CDR2 reads SASEGT. The CDR3 spans 15 residues. V was cut by 2 bases and J by 6 bases, with 15 bases left in between.

The V gene is TRBV5-1, the J gene TRBJ2-3; no clear D gene. Germline CDR1 SGHRS, CDR2 YFSETQ. The CDR3 is 13 amino acids. V lost 0 bases and J lost 4, with 6 bases in between. CDR3 nucleotide sequence: TGCGCCAGCAGCTTGGGTCTCGCAGATACGCAGTATTTT. It codes for CASSLGLADTQYF. Filled out from reference TRBV5-1 and TRBJ2-3, the complete variable domain reads KAGVTQTPRYLIKTRGQQVTLSCSPISGHRSVSWYQQTPGQGLQFLFEYFSETQRNKGNFPGRFSGRQFSNSRSEMNVSTLELGDSALYLCASSLGLADTQYFGPGTRLTVL.

The V and J genes are TRBV5-1 and TRBJ2-4; no clear D gene. Germline V lookup: CDR1 SGHRS, CDR2 YFSETQ. The germline V and J ends were trimmed by 0 bases and 1 base, with 5 bases remaining between them. The CDR3 loop spans 14 amino acids. CDR3 DNA sequence: TGCGCCAGCAGCTTGGGAGAGGCCAAAAACATTCAGTACTTC. Translating it yields CASSLGEAKNIQYF.

The chain joins TRBV7-9 to TRBJ2-7; perhaps TRBD1 as D (5 bases). V was cut by 5 bases and J by 2 bases, with 10 bases left in between. The CDR3 has 13 residues. Germline values: CDR1 SEHNR, CDR2 FQNEAQ (reference sequence). The CDR3 DNA follows: TGTGCCAGCAGCCGAACAGGTGCCTACGAGCAGTACTTC. It is translated as CASSRTGAYEQYF.

CDR3: CASSIEAAGVQPQHF. DNA for the CDR3: TGTGCCAGTAGTATAGAGGCGGCAGGGGTTCAGCCCCAGCATTTT. The chain combines TRBV19 with TRBJ1-5, with TRBD1 as a possible D gene (6 bases). This CDR3 region has 15 residues. Trimming shortened V by 0 bases and J by 6 bases, and 12 bases separated the two germline ends. Germline lookup yields CDR1 LNHDA and CDR2 SQIVND (reference sequence).

The chain has TRBV28 and TRBJ1-1; 8 bases fit TRBD1. Germline trimming cut 6 bases from V and 0 bases from J; bases unmatched to any gene: 6. In germline, CDR1 is MDHEN, CDR2 SYDVKM. This CDR3 has 15 amino acids. The CDR3 DNA is TGTGCCAGCAGCTTCCCAGGGGGCCTGAACACTGAAGCTTTCTTT. Its protein is CASSFPGGLNTEAFF.

The V call is TRBV28, the J call TRBJ2-7; the D gene is possibly TRBD1 (6 bases). This CDR3 is built from 15 residues. V was cut by 6 bases and J by 3 bases, with 18 bases left in between. Germline CDR1 and CDR2: MDHEN and SYDVKM. The CDR3 nucleotides read TGTGCCAGCAGCCATACGAGCAGGGGTCTCTACGAGCAGTACTTC. Encoded protein: CASSHTSRGLYEQYF.

The chain combines TRBV5-1 with TRBJ2-2; no definite D call. The CDR3 extends over 14 amino acids. Germline CDR1 is SGHRS and CDR2 is YFSETQ. Between the trimmed V and J ends, which lost 1 base and 0 bases, there was a span of 4 bases. The CDR3 DNA is TGCGCCAGCAGCTTGACAGCGAACACCGGGGAGCTGTTTTTT. It translates to CASSLTANTGELFF.